The 27 T cell receptor beta chains given below trace back to one sample, sequenced in a study of PD-1 blockade in classical Hodgkin lymphoma (dated by TCRdb to the early 2020s). To prepare the library, the immunoSEQ multiplex PCR assay was applied. TCRdb limited this immuneACCESS table to in-frame rearrangements with V and J called. A share of clones is missing; checked studies link under half to unresolved V genes, and the rest is unexplained. The sample records 29,000 or so clones, approximately 78% of which are singletons. The ten most abundant clones make up roughly 0.6% of the sample. The time point label of this sample denotes: cycle 4 day 1 (C4D1), after about 6 weeks of nivolumab. Relapse after autologous stem cell transplantation had occurred in all trial patients, and cohorts A, B and C were distinguished by prior brentuximab vedotin exposure. Using a Miltenyi CD4+ T cell isolation kit, CD4+ T cells were purified from thawed PBMCs through magnetic negative selection.

The sample consisted of CD4+ T cells from blood, taken before the fourth cycle of nivolumab. Receptors originate from a human donor with classical Hodgkin lymphoma.

V gene TRBV7-8 combines with J gene TRBJ1-5; a possible D gene is TRBD1 (6 bases). Germline loops: CDR1 SGHVS, CDR2 FQNEAQ. The CDR3 contains 14 residues. Between the trimmed V and J ends, which lost 4 bases and 5 bases, there was a span of 12 bases. Written as DNA, the CDR3 is TGTGCCAGCAGCTCACAGGGATTGGATCAGCCCCAGCATTTT. It codes for CASSSQGLDQPQHF.

This rearrangement joins TRBV5-1 to TRBJ2-7; TRBD1 is a possible D gene (7 bases). The germline V and J ends were trimmed by 0 bases and 1 base, with 11 bases remaining between them. This CDR3 region has 15 residues. The germline V gene has CDR1 SGHRS and CDR2 YFSETQ. In DNA, the CDR3 is TGCGCCAGCAGCTTGGGTCCAGGGGGGTCCTACGAGCAGTACTTC. Translating it yields CASSLGPGGSYEQYF.

This clone has only one observation. In DNA form, the CDR3 reads TGTGCCAGCAGCTTAGGTGGGCAACCCTCTTTCCCCGGGGAGCTGTTTTTT. Protein product: CASSLGGQPSFPGELFF. The genes are TRBV7-2 and TRBJ2-2; no clear D gene. CDR1 is SGHTA and CDR2 is FQGNSA in the germline V gene. This CDR3 comprises 17 residues. Trimming pared 1 base from V and 6 bases from J, leaving 18 bases between.

The chain carries TRBV5-1 and TRBJ1-1; D may be TRBD1 (5 bases). The germline V and J ends were trimmed by 4 bases and 4 bases, with 17 bases remaining between them. Germline loops: CDR1 SGHRS, CDR2 YFSETQ. The CDR3 length is 15 residues. CDR3 residues: CASSPRGGARTEAFF. CDR3 sequence (DNA): TGCGCCAGCAGCCCCCGGGGTGGGGCCCGCACTGAAGCTTTCTTT.

The V gene is TRBV6-1, the J gene TRBJ1-1; D remains unclear. The CDR3 covers 11 residues. Germline V gives CDR1 MNHNS, CDR2 SASEGT. V lost 1 base, J lost 7 bases, and 4 bases lay in between. The CDR3 is CASSEDSEAFF. The CDR3 DNA reads as TGTGCCAGCAGTGAAGACAGTGAAGCTTTCTTT.

The chain recombines TRBV7-9 with TRBJ1-3; D perhaps matches TRBD1 (6 bases). Germline CDR1 reads SEHNR; CDR2 reads FQNEAQ (reference sequence). This CDR3 comprises 17 residues. V was shortened by 3 bases and J by 0 bases, with 15 bases between the two germline ends. CDR3 bases: TGTGCCAGCAGCTTCCCAGGGGCTCCTAGCTCTGGAAACACCATATATTTT. Its translation: CASSFPGAPSSGNTIYF.

This chain connects TRBV6-1 to TRBJ2-5; tentative D call: TRBD1 (6 bases). Germline CDR1 is MNHNS and CDR2 is SASEGT. The V and J ends lost 5 bases and 1 base respectively, with 14 bases between them. The CDR3 is made up of 15 amino acids. The CDR3 region is CASSRTVGFQETQYF. The CDR3 DNA follows: TGTGCCAGCAGTAGGACAGTGGGGTTCCAAGAGACCCAGTACTTC.

This chain connects TRBV29-1 to TRBJ1-1, with a tentative D call TRBD1 (6 bases). This CDR3 is 12 amino acids long. V was cut by 6 bases and J by 6 bases, with 14 bases left in between. Germline V gives CDR1 SQVTM, CDR2 ANQGSEA. The CDR3 DNA is TGCAGCGTAAACAGGGACACGGCTGAAGCTTTCTTT. This gives the protein CSVNRDTAEAFF.

The chain couples TRBV6-6 to TRBJ2-7, with a possible D match to TRBD1 (6 bases). The V end was cut by 6 bases, the J end by 6 bases, with 15 bases between. This CDR3 contains 13 residues. CDR1 is MNHNY and CDR2 is SVGAGI in the germline V gene (reference sequence). In DNA form, the CDR3 reads TGTGCCAGCAGAATCCCCACAGGGCTCGAGCAGTACTTC. Amino acid sequence: CASRIPTGLEQYF.

The chain couples TRBV6-1 to TRBJ1-3; D might be TRBD1 (5 bases). V lost 6 bases and J 0 bases, leaving 12 bases between the germline ends. Germline CDR1 is MNHNS and CDR2 is SASEGT. CDR3 size: 15 residues. CDR3 DNA sequence: TGTGCCAGCAGGGGCCAGGGCGTCTCTGGAAACACCATATATTTT. Protein product: CASRGQGVSGNTIYF.

The genes are TRBV7-2 and TRBJ2-7; D not resolved. CDR3 size: 13 residues. Germline-derived CDR1 and CDR2 are SGHTA and FQGNSA. The germline V and J ends were trimmed by 5 bases and 0 bases, with 8 bases remaining between them. This CDR3 reads CASSPPISYEQYF. CDR3 DNA: TGTGCCAGCAGCCCCCCGATCTCCTACGAGCAGTACTTC.

This chain uses TRBV28 with TRBJ2-1; 12 bases match TRBD2. CDR1 and CDR2 (germline): MDHEN, SYDVKM. There are 18 residues in the CDR3. With V trimmed by 3 bases and J by 6 bases, 12 bases remained unmatched. The CDR3 sequence: CASSFRPFLAGGVNEQFF. CDR3 sequence (DNA): TGTGCCAGCAGTTTCCGCCCCTTTCTAGCGGGGGGGGTCAATGAGCAGTTCTTC.

This chain uses TRBV27 with TRBJ2-3, with D perhaps TRBD1 or TRBD2 (5 bases each). The CDR3 contains 13 residues. The germline V gene has CDR1 MNHEY and CDR2 SMNVEV (reference sequence). Between the trimmed V and J ends, which lost 5 bases and 6 bases, there was a span of 12 bases. The CDR3 reads CASSPWDLDTQYF. The CDR3 region has the DNA TGTGCCAGCAGTCCCTGGGACCTCGATACGCAGTATTTT.

This chain connects TRBV5-1 to TRBJ1-2, with D unclear. CDR1 and CDR2 from the germline V gene are SGHRS and YFSETQ. V was shortened by 3 bases and J by 3 bases, with 9 bases between the two germline ends. CDR3 length equals 13 residues. The CDR3 region has the DNA TGCGCCAGCAGCTCGACGGGGTACTATGGCTACACCTTC. Amino acid sequence: CASSSTGYYGYTF.

This clone was seen only once. The CDR3, as DNA: TGTGCCAGCGGGGGCGCGGGGGCGGGAAACACCATATATTTT. Amino acid sequence: CASGGAGAGNTIYF. This chain links TRBV28 with TRBJ1-3; D is perhaps TRBD1 (6 bases). V was pared by 8 bases and J by 4 bases, with 15 bases between. The CDR3 spans 14 residues. Per the germline V gene, CDR1 is MDHEN and CDR2 is SYDVKM.

The chain recombines TRBV6-6 with TRBJ2-5; D call uncertain. This CDR3 region has 16 residues. Germline values: CDR1 MNHNY, CDR2 SVGAGI (reference sequence). The ends were cut back, 6 bases at V and 5 bases at J, with 22 bases in the middle. Written as DNA, the CDR3 is TGTGCCAGCAGCCAACCCCTGACGGCCGGAAAGGAGACCCAGTACTTC. Amino acids: CASSQPLTAGKETQYF.

V and J are TRBV5-1 and TRBJ1-4; D possibly corresponds to TRBD1 (6 bases). Trimming pared 0 bases from V and 7 bases from J, leaving 16 bases between. This CDR3 has 16 amino acids. In germline, CDR1 is SGHRS, CDR2 YFSETQ. The CDR3 loop is CASSLGAGVSLEKLFF. CDR3 DNA sequence: TGCGCCAGCAGCTTGGGGGCAGGGGTCTCCCTTGAAAAACTGTTTTTT.

As concerns this clone: The junction differs from germline at one of its ends, possibly a read error. The rearrangement uses TRBV16 and TRBJ1-1; D gene unclear. Germline V gene data show CDR1 as KGHSY and CDR2 as FQNENV. There are 12 residues in the CDR3. CDR3 DNA: TGTGCCAGCAGCCAATCGATTAGACCCACCCCTTTT. Encoded protein: CASSQSIRPTPF.

In DNA, the CDR3 is TGCGCCAGCAGCTTGGTCGATGAGCAGTTCTTC. Protein sequence: CASSLVDEQFF. The V call is TRBV5-1, the J call TRBJ2-1, with D hard to call. The CDR3 contains 11 residues. V lost 0 bases to trimming and J lost 8 bases, with 3 bases between them. Germline values: CDR1 SGHRS, CDR2 YFSETQ.

In its sample, this clone was seen a few times. The rearrangement joins TRBV28 to TRBJ1-6; tentative D call: TRBD1 (5 bases). Germline CDR1 reads MDHEN; CDR2 reads SYDVKM. The CDR3 totals 16 residues. Deletions cut 3 bases from V and 10 bases from J, with 19 bases between. The CDR3 protein is CASSLAGESRGSPLHF. The CDR3 coding sequence is TGTGCCAGCAGTTTGGCGGGGGAAAGTCGGGGGTCACCCCTCCACTTT.

The chain links TRBV28 to TRBJ2-3; 10 bases match TRBD2. CDR1 is MDHEN, CDR2 SYDVKM, per germline. V lost 11 bases and J lost 5; bases outside the gene matches: 7. The CDR3 runs 13 residues. Here the CDR3 reads CASLAGVGDTQYF. CDR3 nucleotides: TGTGCCTCCCTAGCGGGGGTTGGAGATACGCAGTATTTT.

The sample holds a few counts of this clone. The chain employs TRBV5-1 and TRBJ1-6, with TRBD1 as a possible D gene (5 bases). This CDR3 has 15 residues. Germline CDR1 SGHRS, CDR2 YFSETQ. The germline V and J ends were trimmed by 4 bases and 7 bases, with 15 bases remaining between them. In DNA, the CDR3 is TGCGCCAGCAGCACCACCGGGACGGCAAATTCACCCCTCCACTTT. Protein: CASSTTGTANSPLHF. Full variable domain (remainder filled in from reference TRBV5-1 and TRBJ1-6): KAGVTQTPRYLIKTRGQQVTLSCSPISGHRSVSWYQQTPGQGLQFLFEYFSETQRNKGNFPGRFSGRQFSNSRSEMNVSTLELGDSALYLCASSTTGTANSPLHFGNGTRLTVT.

This clone was found a few times. This chain links TRBV5-1 with TRBJ1-5, with D perhaps matching TRBD1 (6 bases). V was clipped by 0 bases and J by 7 bases, with 8 bases between them. CDR3 length: 13 residues. Germline V CDR1 and CDR2: SGHRS, YFSETQ. DNA for the CDR3: TGCGCCAGCAGCTTGGACGGGGGCCAGCCCCAGCATTTT. Residues: CASSLDGGQPQHF.

The rearrangement links TRBV9 to TRBJ1-5; D is unresolved. CDR1 and CDR2 from the germline V gene are SGDLS and YYNGEE. This CDR3 contains 13 residues. Trimming stripped 3 bases from V and 6 bases from J, with 10 bases between. The DNA of the CDR3 is TGTGCCAGCAGCGCGAACGTGGGTCAGCCCCAGCATTTT. Translated: CASSANVGQPQHF. The full variable domain, in which reference TRBV9 and TRBJ1-5 provide the parts outside the CDR3, is DSGVTQTPKHLITATGQRVTLRCSPRSGDLSVYWYQQSLDQGLQFLIQYYNGEERAKGNILERFSAQQFPDLHSELNLSSLELGDSALYFCASSANVGQPQHFGDGTRLSIL.

The chain combines TRBV5-4 with TRBJ2-7; D may match TRBD1 or TRBD2 (5 bases each). Trimming took 0 bases from V and 5 from J, leaving 6 bases between them. The CDR3 contains 12 residues. Germline loops: CDR1 SGHNT, CDR2 YYREEE (reference sequence). CDR3 DNA sequence: TGTGCCAGCAGCTTGGCGGGGCACGAGCAGTACTTC. It is translated as CASSLAGHEQYF.

This chain links TRBV5-1 with TRBJ1-3; D is unclear. Germline CDR1 SGHRS, CDR2 YFSETQ. CDR3 length equals 15 residues. The ends were cut back, 0 bases at V and 3 bases at J, with 10 bases in the middle. CDR3 loop: CASSLDPAGGNTIYF. CDR3 in DNA: TGCGCCAGCAGCTTGGATCCGGCGGGTGGAAACACCATATATTTT.

V and J are TRBV5-1 and TRBJ1-1, with 11 bases lining up with TRBD1. Per the germline V gene, CDR1 is SGHRS and CDR2 is YFSETQ. With 4 bases clipped from V and 4 bases from J, the junction kept 6 bases outside the gene matches. This CDR3 is 15 amino acids long. The CDR3 loop is CASSPEGQGGTEAFF. DNA of the CDR3: TGCGCCAGCAGCCCCGAGGGACAGGGGGGCACTGAAGCTTTCTTT.